The 10 T cell receptor beta chains below come from one sample, sequenced in a study of blood T cells in healthy people across ages. A second PCR, run for roughly 7 to 12 cycles, used a sample-barcoded 5' primer plus a J-beta primer mix. One entry per CDR3 protein results from TCRdb running MiXCR on the 5' RACE reads. Found here are 790,000 or so distinct CDR3 sequences, about 61% of them singletons; the top ten hold roughly 25%. Input material: blood. These TCRs come from a middle-aged man in good health.

The chain employs TRBV7-9 and TRBJ2-1; TRBD1 agrees at 10 bases. Germline trimming cut 6 bases from V and 9 bases from J; bases unmatched to any gene: 5. In germline, CDR1 is SEHNR, CDR2 FQNEAQ (reference sequence). The CDR3 has 13 residues. CDR3 nucleotides: TGTGCCAGCAGGCCCGGGACAGGGGTTGAGCAGTTCTTC. Protein sequence: CASRPGTGVEQFF.

This clonotype was observed a handful of times. The chain joins TRBV5-1 to TRBJ1-1, with D unresolved. V lost 0 bases to trimming and J lost 1 base, with 10 bases between them. The CDR3 covers 15 residues. In germline, CDR1 is SGHRS, CDR2 YFSETQ. CDR3 sequence: CASSLGGWTNTEAFF. The CDR3 region has the DNA TGCGCCAGCAGCTTGGGGGGATGGACGAACACTGAAGCTTTCTTT.

The V call is TRBV20-1, the J call TRBJ1-1; D is possibly TRBD1 (6 bases). Germline values: CDR1 DFQATT, CDR2 SNEGSKA (reference sequence). Trimming cost V 8 bases and J 3 bases, with 16 bases left between them. The CDR3 sequence is 13 residues long. The CDR3 DNA is TGCAGTTATATACGAGGGGGGCACACTGAAGCTTTCTTT. It encodes CSYIRGGHTEAFF.

This clonotype was found a few times. J is TRBJ2-3 and V is TRBV20-1, with D perhaps matching TRBD1 (5 bases). CDR3 size: 15 residues. V was shortened by 3 bases and J by 2 bases, with 15 bases between the two germline ends. CDR1 and CDR2 (germline): DFQATT, SNEGSKA (reference sequence). The CDR3 sequence is CSARSDTHITDTQYF. CDR3 in DNA: TGCAGTGCTAGGTCGGACACTCACATCACAGATACGCAGTATTTT.

V and J are TRBV3-1 and TRBJ2-1; TRBD2 agrees at 9 bases. Looked up from germline, CDR1 is LGHDT and CDR2 is YNNKEL (reference sequence). V gave up 0 bases and J gave up 2 bases; unmatched junction bases: 8. CDR3 length equals 18 residues. The CDR3 DNA follows: TGTGCCAGCAGCCAAGAAGGAATTGCGGGAGGGCCCTACAATGAGCAGTTCTTC. Translation: CASSQEGIAGGPYNEQFF.

The rearrangement uses TRBV24-1 and TRBJ2-7, with D perhaps TRBD1 (6 bases). The DNA matches TRBJ2-5 better at its end, which makes the J call doubtful. This CDR3 is built from 13 residues. Germline V lookup: CDR1 KGHDR, CDR2 SFDVKD. CDR3 residues: CATSPQGWETQYF. The CDR3 coding sequence is TGTGCCACCTCCCCCCAGGGGTGGGAGACCCAGTACTTC.

This clonotype was counted only a few times. The chain combines TRBV27 with TRBJ2-7; D not certain. Trimming shortened V by 6 bases and J by 5 bases, and 17 bases separated the two germline ends. The CDR3 length is 14 residues. The germline gives CDR1 MNHEY, CDR2 SMNVEV (reference sequence). As DNA, the CDR3 is TGTGCCAGCAGCGACGACCCCAGCGACCACGAGCAGTACTTC. Translating gives CASSDDPSDHEQYF.

The chain carries TRBV28 and TRBJ1-1, with 9 bases that match TRBD1. The CDR3 runs 17 residues. J lost 0 bases, V lost 6 bases, and 11 bases had no gene match. Germline CDR1 MDHEN, CDR2 SYDVKM. This CDR3 is CASSASGTGLMNTEAFF. CDR3 DNA sequence: TGTGCCAGCAGCGCTTCCGGGACAGGGCTTATGAACACTGAAGCTTTCTTT.

The CDR3 sequence is CAISESLAGGINEQYF. The DNA of the CDR3 is TGTGCCATCAGTGAATCACTAGCGGGGGGTATAAATGAGCAGTACTTC. V and J are TRBV10-3 and TRBJ2-7; 12 bases agree with TRBD2. Germline V gene lookup returns CDR1 ENHRY and CDR2 SYGVKD. Trimming took 3 bases from V and 7 from J; bases not matched to a gene: 10. This CDR3 has 16 residues.

The chain uses TRBV13 and TRBJ1-6, with D maybe TRBD1 (5 bases). Trimming took 1 base from V and 7 from J, leaving 14 bases between them. This CDR3 region has 16 residues. The germline V gene encodes CDR1 PRHDT and CDR2 FYEKMQ (reference sequence). CDR3 protein: CASSLAGGGPNSPLHF. The CDR3 DNA follows: TGTGCCAGCAGCTTAGCTGGGGGTGGACCCAATTCACCCCTCCACTTT.